The source of this TCR beta chain is a study of T cell repertoires in cytomegalovirus infection. Overall study findings and caveats: Cumulative public TCR beta family frequency identified CMV carriers with the relevant HLA.

Ten or more counts support this clonotype. The antigen remains unidentified. There are 15 residues in the CDR3. V lost 6 bases and J lost 2; bases outside the gene matches: 4. Per the germline V gene, CDR1 is SGHTA and CDR2 is FQGNSA. Using its own MiXCR run on the reads, TCRdb lists one record per CDR3 protein. Of approximately 470,000 distinct CDR3 sequences in the sample, 42% were seen once. Sequencing was performed on cultured PBMCs, taken from culture after CMV antigen stimulation. This receptor was taken from a human donor in good health (CMV status not recorded). Some clones in this sample may be carry-over from other donors' samples. The genes are TRBV7-2 and TRBJ2-3, with 11 bases fitting TRBD2. CDR3 protein: CASRSSGGPTDTQYF. CDR3 DNA: TGTGCCAGCAGGTCTAGCGGGGGGCCCACAGATACGCAGTATTTT.